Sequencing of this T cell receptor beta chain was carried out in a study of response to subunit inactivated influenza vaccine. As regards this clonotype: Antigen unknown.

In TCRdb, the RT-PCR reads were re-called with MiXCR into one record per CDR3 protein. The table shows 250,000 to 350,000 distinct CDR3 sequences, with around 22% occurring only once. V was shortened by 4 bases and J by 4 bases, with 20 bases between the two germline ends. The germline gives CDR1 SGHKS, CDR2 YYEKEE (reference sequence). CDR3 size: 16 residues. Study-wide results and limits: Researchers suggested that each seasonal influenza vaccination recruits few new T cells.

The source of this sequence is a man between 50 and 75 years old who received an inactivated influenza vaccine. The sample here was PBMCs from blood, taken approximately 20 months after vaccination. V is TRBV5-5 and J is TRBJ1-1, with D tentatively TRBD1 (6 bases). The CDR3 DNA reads TGTGCCAGCAGCGAGGGGGGAGCCCCCGGGAGCACTGAAGCTTTCTTT. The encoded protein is CASSEGGAPGSTEAFF.